The next 28 T cell receptor beta chains were all read from a single sample in a study of cytotoxic CD8 clonotypes in ibrutinib-treated CLL. Sequencing used immunoSEQ multiplex PCR; TCRdb keeps in-frame clones, though not all of them. The sample carries around 53,000 clones, approximately 50% recorded once. Source: PBMCs, taken at disease progression, from a patient treated with ibrutinib. These TCRs come from a human donor with chronic lymphocytic leukemia.

This sequence joins TRBV18 and TRBJ2-6; perhaps TRBD1 as D (5 bases). The CDR3 runs to 16 residues. Per the germline V gene, CDR1 is KGHSH and CDR2 is LQKENI. The V gene lost 3 bases and the J gene lost 1 base, with 10 bases spanning the gap. This chain's CDR3 is CASSPYTGSGANVLTF. In nucleotides, the CDR3 is TGTGCCAGCTCACCGTATACAGGTTCTGGGGCCAACGTCCTGACTTTC. Full variable domain (missing parts from reference TRBV18 and TRBJ2-6): NAGVMQNPRHLVRRRGQEARLRCSPMKGHSHVYWYRQLPEEGLKFMVYLQKENIIDESGMPKERFSAEFPKEGPSILRIQQVVRGDSAAYFCASSPYTGSGANVLTFGAGSRLTVL.

V is TRBV5-1 and J is TRBJ2-7; 7 bases match TRBD2. V gave up 2 bases and J gave up 3 bases; unmatched junction bases: 2. This CDR3 has 13 amino acids. Germline V lookup: CDR1 SGHRS, CDR2 YFSETQ. The CDR3 coding sequence is TGCGCCAGCAGCTTACGGGGGGACTACGAGCAGTACTTC. Protein sequence: CASSLRGDYEQYF. The variable domain in full, with the rest retrieved from reference TRBV5-1 and TRBJ2-7, is KAGVTQTPRYLIKTRGQQVTLSCSPISGHRSVSWYQQTPGQGLQFLFEYFSETQRNKGNFPGRFSGRQFSNSRSEMNVSTLELGDSALYLCASSLRGDYEQYFGPGTRLTVT.

The chain couples TRBV28 to TRBJ1-5; D might be TRBD1 (5 bases). Trimming pared 6 bases from V and 0 bases from J, leaving 12 bases between. The germline gives CDR1 MDHEN, CDR2 SYDVKM. This CDR3 spans 15 amino acids. DNA of the CDR3: TGTGCCAGCAGATGGGGGGACTATAGCAATCAGCCCCAGCATTTT. Amino acids: CASRWGDYSNQPQHF.

The V call is TRBV29-1, the J call TRBJ1-2; D is unclear. The CDR3 covers 11 residues. Trimming took off 4 bases at V and 8 bases at J, with 11 bases between the two ends. Germline-derived CDR1 and CDR2 are SQVTM and ANQGSEA. CDR3 region: CSVGVGGGYTF. The CDR3, as DNA: TGCAGCGTTGGGGTTGGAGGCGGCTACACCTTC.

V gene TRBV4-1 combines with J gene TRBJ2-3; D might be TRBD2 (7 bases). Germline assignment: CDR1 MGHRA and CDR2 YSYEKL. There are 19 residues in the CDR3. The V end was cut by 0 bases, the J end by 4 bases, with 23 bases between. DNA of the CDR3: TGCGCCAGCAGCCAAGATCCCGTGGTTTTAGGGGGAGGGTCAGATACGCAGTATTTT. Translation: CASSQDPVVLGGGSDTQYF.

This clone was detected a few times. The rearrangement uses TRBV7-2 and TRBJ2-7; perhaps TRBD1 as D (6 bases). The germline V and J ends were trimmed by 4 bases and 3 bases, with 10 bases remaining between them. Germline CDR1 reads SGHTA; CDR2 reads FQGNSA. The CDR3 loop spans 13 amino acids. CDR3 region: CASSSTRGYEQYF. The DNA for the CDR3 is TGTGCCAGCAGCTCTACCAGGGGCTACGAGCAGTACTTC.

This chain joins TRBV5-8 and TRBJ2-5; possible D gene TRBD1, 5 bases. This CDR3 spans 15 amino acids. Per germline, CDR1 SGHTS and CDR2 YDEGEE. V was shortened by 6 bases and J by 5 bases, with 20 bases between the two germline ends. The CDR3 nucleotides read TGTGCCAGCACCCCCCGGCAGGGCGGTAGGGAGACCCAGTACTTC. This gives the protein CASTPRQGGRETQYF.

The genes are TRBV12-5 and TRBJ2-2, with 10 nucleotides matching TRBD2. Germline lookup yields CDR1 LGHNT and CDR2 FRNRAP. V gave up 0 bases and J gave up 7 bases; unmatched junction bases: 5. This CDR3 contains 16 residues. The CDR3 loop is CASGLVLAGPNGELFF. CDR3 nucleotides: TGTGCTAGTGGTTTGGTACTAGCGGGACCGAACGGGGAGCTGTTTTTT.

The chain links TRBV2 to TRBJ1-5; D is possibly TRBD1 (5 bases). CDR1 and CDR2 from the germline V gene are SNHLY and FYNNEI. The CDR3 covers 15 residues. Trimming shortened V by 6 bases and J by 4 bases, and 16 bases separated the two germline ends. CDR3 amino acids: CASRQGLLINQPQHF. In DNA, the CDR3 is TGTGCCAGCAGGCAGGGACTATTGATAAATCAGCCCCAGCATTTT.

This clone qualifies as medium-sized. This chain uses TRBV7-9 with TRBJ2-7; D tentatively fits TRBD1 or TRBD2 (5 bases each). Looked up from germline, CDR1 is SEHNR and CDR2 is FQNEAQ (reference sequence). The CDR3 sequence is 15 residues long. V lost 3 bases, J lost 3 bases, and 15 bases lay in between. CDR3 region: CASSFRDLGDYEQYF. Here the CDR3 DNA reads TGTGCCAGCAGCTTCCGGGACCTGGGAGACTACGAGCAGTACTTC.

This clone has more than one count but fewer than ten. The chain is built from TRBV18 and TRBJ1-1, with a tentative D call TRBD1 (6 bases). CDR3 length equals 16 residues. The V gene lost 0 bases and the J gene lost 1 base, with 12 bases spanning the gap. The germline V gene has CDR1 KGHSH and CDR2 LQKENI. For the CDR3, the DNA is TGTGCCAGCTCACCACCAGGGGGACTCTGGAACACTGAAGCTTTCTTT. Its protein is CASSPPGGLWNTEAFF.

J is TRBJ1-6 and V is TRBV27, with a weak D call TRBD1 (6 bases). This CDR3 is 12 amino acids long. Germline CDR1 is MNHEY and CDR2 is SMNVEV (reference sequence). V was clipped by 8 bases and J by 7 bases, with 9 bases between them. The CDR3 sequence is CASRTENSPLHF. CDR3 in DNA: TGTGCCAGCCGGACAGAAAATTCACCCCTCCACTTT.

This chain connects TRBV4-1 to TRBJ1-1; weak D call: TRBD1 (5 bases). The V and J ends lost 3 bases and 3 bases respectively, with 11 bases between them. Germline V gene data show CDR1 as MGHRA and CDR2 as YSYEKL. This CDR3 spans 14 amino acids. The CDR3 nucleotides are TGCGCCAGCAGCCAGCGGGCAGGGTACACTGAAGCTTTCTTT. Its translation: CASSQRAGYTEAFF.

The rearrangement links TRBV6-1 to TRBJ1-1, with 9 bases fitting TRBD1. The V segment lost 7 bases and the J segment 0 bases; nucleotides outside the gene matches: 3. Germline V lookup: CDR1 MNHNS, CDR2 SASEGT. This CDR3 contains 14 residues. For the CDR3, the DNA is TGTGCCAGCACCGGGACAGGGTTGAACACTGAAGCTTTCTTT. It codes for CASTGTGLNTEAFF.

This clone was counted a few times. The chain is built from TRBV6-4 and TRBJ2-1; tentatively, D is TRBD1 (6 bases). Germline CDR1 is MRHNA and CDR2 is SNTAGT. CDR3 length: 14 residues. V dropped 5 bases and J dropped 5 bases, with 13 bases sitting between them. The chain's CDR3 is CASSPGQKNNEQFF. The CDR3 bases are TGTGCCAGCAGTCCCGGACAGAAAAACAATGAGCAGTTCTTC.

The J gene is TRBJ1-3, the V gene TRBV30; D uncertain. Germline CDR1 GTSNPN, CDR2 SVGIG (reference sequence). Deletions cut 0 bases from V and 0 bases from J, with 9 bases between. There are 15 residues in the CDR3. CDR3 sequence (DNA): TGTGCCTGGAGTGTACAGATCACCTCTGGAAACACCATATATTTT. Protein: CAWSVQITSGNTIYF.

CDR3 DNA sequence: TGTGCCAGTAGTAATGCGGGAGGGCACTACAATGAGCAGTTCTTC. It is translated as CASSNAGGHYNEQFF. The rearrangement joins TRBV19 to TRBJ2-1; 9 bases map to TRBD2. CDR1 LNHDA and CDR2 SQIVND come from the germline V gene (reference sequence). Unmatched junction bases numbered 4, after V lost 4 bases and J lost 3 bases. This CDR3 is 15 amino acids long.

A few counts support this clone. The rearrangement uses TRBV30 and TRBJ2-3; D tentatively reads TRBD1 or TRBD2 (5 bases each). Germline V gene sequence: CDR1 GTSNPN, CDR2 SVGIG (reference sequence). The CDR3 has 15 amino acids. Deletions cut 4 bases from V and 2 bases from J, with 16 bases between. The DNA of the CDR3 is TGTGCCTGGAAGAGGGGAGCGGTGAACACAGATACGCAGTATTTT. Translating it yields CAWKRGAVNTDTQYF.

The chain has TRBV2 and TRBJ2-7; TRBD1 matches at 8 bases. The CDR3 is 12 amino acids. Germline-derived CDR1 and CDR2 are SNHLY and FYNNEI. Trimming removed 6 bases from V and 3 bases from J; junction bases left unmatched: 1. Here the CDR3 reads CASRGQVYEQYF. In DNA form, the CDR3 reads TGTGCCAGCAGGGGACAGGTCTACGAGCAGTACTTC.

V gene TRBV7-2 combines with J gene TRBJ2-1, with TRBD1 identical over 11 bases. The CDR3 consists of 14 residues. The V and J ends lost 4 bases and 10 bases, in that order; junction bases with no gene match: 6. The germline gives CDR1 SGHTA, CDR2 FQGNSA. CDR3 bases: TGTGCCAGCAGCTCAAGGACAGGGGGCAGGGAGCAGTTCTTC. Translating gives CASSSRTGGREQFF.

The chain combines TRBV7-2 with TRBJ2-1; D is ambiguous. The CDR3 is 13 residues long. The V end lost 4 bases, the J end lost 8 bases, and 12 bases lay between the germline ends. Germline CDR1 and CDR2: SGHTA and FQGNSA. CDR3 residues: CASSSMFGDEQFF. CDR3 sequence (DNA): TGTGCCAGCAGCTCCATGTTCGGCGATGAGCAGTTCTTC.

J is TRBJ2-1 and V is TRBV9; D is possibly TRBD1 (5 bases). V lost 0 bases and J 12 bases, leaving 10 bases between the germline ends. The CDR3 runs 12 residues. Germline loops: CDR1 SGDLS, CDR2 YYNGEE. CDR3 residues: CASSVVVGPQFF. CDR3 in DNA: TGTGCCAGCAGCGTAGTTGTGGGGCCGCAGTTCTTC.

The chain has TRBV30 and TRBJ1-2; maybe TRBD1 (5 bases). The CDR3 is 15 residues long. Germline CDR1 GTSNPN, CDR2 SVGIG (reference sequence). Trimming removed 3 bases at V and 3 bases at J, with 17 bases between. For the CDR3, the DNA is TGTGCCTGGAGCCTCCAGGGTCTCAGTTACTATGGCTACACCTTC. Protein: CAWSLQGLSYYGYTF.

This chain links TRBV2 with TRBJ2-5; 8 bases map to TRBD2. Germline V gene lookup returns CDR1 SNHLY and CDR2 FYNNEI. The CDR3 covers 14 residues. J lost 5 bases, V lost 4 bases, and 6 bases had no gene match. The CDR3 is CASSGIGGGETQYF. The CDR3 bases are TGTGCCAGCAGTGGTATCGGGGGGGGTGAGACCCAGTACTTC.

The V and J genes are TRBV1 and TRBJ2-7; the table's TRBD1 call for D was not verified on the DNA. TRBV1 is noted as a pseudogene. The CDR3 spans 12 residues. The CDR3 DNA sequence: TGCACCAGCAGCCTCAGGATCACGGAGCAGTACTTC. It encodes CTSSLRITEQYF.

This clone showed up just a few times. The chain employs TRBV7-2 and TRBJ2-3; D gene uncertain. This CDR3 has 14 amino acids. The germline V gene has CDR1 SGHTA and CDR2 FQGNSA. The V end was cut by 4 bases, the J end by 0 bases, with 8 bases between. CDR3 sequence reads: CASSSAPSTDTQYF. CDR3 sequence (DNA): TGTGCCAGCAGCTCAGCGCCTAGCACAGATACGCAGTATTTT.

V and J are TRBV19 and TRBJ2-7; D unclear. The CDR3 has 13 residues. V was trimmed by 7 bases and J by 0 bases, leaving 10 bases between them. Germline values: CDR1 LNHDA, CDR2 SQIVND (reference sequence). Written as DNA, the CDR3 is TGTGCCAGTAAAAGGGAAGTCTCCTACGAGCAGTACTTC. Translating it yields CASKREVSYEQYF.

The genes are TRBV7-2 and TRBJ2-7; weak D call: TRBD1 (5 bases). This CDR3 is 13 amino acids long. CDR1 and CDR2 (germline): SGHTA, FQGNSA. Trimming stripped 5 bases from V and 6 bases from J, with 14 bases between. The CDR3 bases are TGTGCCAGCAGCACCCAAGGGGCTCTCGAGCAGTACTTC. Translating it yields CASSTQGALEQYF.